This T cell receptor (beta chain) was identified during a study of blood T cell repertoires in COVID-19. As for the study in general: Both acute and convalescent COVID-19 samples were obtained from the United States, Italy and Spain. PBMCs, B-cell-depleted T cells, or T cells provided the cDNA or gDNA that made up the material.

Authors' methods: Amplifying reference gene primers gave estimates of nucleated cell counts. Sequenced by immunoSEQ multiplex PCR; TCRdb stores in-frame clones only, minus some. V and J calls and clone size are given by that table; D and trimming were obtained from the DNA. This table holds 250,000 to 400,000 clones, roughly 90% found once. During active infection, Seattle patients enrolled and were then monitored through disease. This CDR3 region has 14 residues. Germline CDR1 and CDR2: MNHEY and SVGAGI. J gave up 8 bases and V 8 bases, and 9 bases lay outside the gene matches. The sequence came from a woman aged 25 to 39 with COVID-19, enrolled during active disease. The chain carries TRBV6-5 and TRBJ2-1, with TRBD2 identical over 10 bases. Sequencing was carried out using peripheral blood. The CDR3 region is CASASGSSWDEQFF. Here the CDR3 DNA reads TGTGCCAGCGCTAGCGGGAGTTCTTGGGATGAGCAGTTCTTC.